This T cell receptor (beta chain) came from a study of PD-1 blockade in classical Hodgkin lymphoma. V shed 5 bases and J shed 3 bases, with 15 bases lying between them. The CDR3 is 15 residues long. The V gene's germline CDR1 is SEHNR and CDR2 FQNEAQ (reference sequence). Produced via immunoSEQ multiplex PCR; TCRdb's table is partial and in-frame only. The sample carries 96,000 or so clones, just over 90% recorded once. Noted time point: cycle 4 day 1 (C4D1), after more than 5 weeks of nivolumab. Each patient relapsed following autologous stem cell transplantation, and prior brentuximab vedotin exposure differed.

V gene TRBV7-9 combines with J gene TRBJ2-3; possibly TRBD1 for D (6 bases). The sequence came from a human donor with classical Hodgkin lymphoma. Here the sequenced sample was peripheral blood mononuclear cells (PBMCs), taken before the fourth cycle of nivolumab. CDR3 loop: CASSPPGRGTDTQYF. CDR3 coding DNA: TGTGCCAGCAGCCCCCCGGGAAGGGGGACAGATACGCAGTATTTT.